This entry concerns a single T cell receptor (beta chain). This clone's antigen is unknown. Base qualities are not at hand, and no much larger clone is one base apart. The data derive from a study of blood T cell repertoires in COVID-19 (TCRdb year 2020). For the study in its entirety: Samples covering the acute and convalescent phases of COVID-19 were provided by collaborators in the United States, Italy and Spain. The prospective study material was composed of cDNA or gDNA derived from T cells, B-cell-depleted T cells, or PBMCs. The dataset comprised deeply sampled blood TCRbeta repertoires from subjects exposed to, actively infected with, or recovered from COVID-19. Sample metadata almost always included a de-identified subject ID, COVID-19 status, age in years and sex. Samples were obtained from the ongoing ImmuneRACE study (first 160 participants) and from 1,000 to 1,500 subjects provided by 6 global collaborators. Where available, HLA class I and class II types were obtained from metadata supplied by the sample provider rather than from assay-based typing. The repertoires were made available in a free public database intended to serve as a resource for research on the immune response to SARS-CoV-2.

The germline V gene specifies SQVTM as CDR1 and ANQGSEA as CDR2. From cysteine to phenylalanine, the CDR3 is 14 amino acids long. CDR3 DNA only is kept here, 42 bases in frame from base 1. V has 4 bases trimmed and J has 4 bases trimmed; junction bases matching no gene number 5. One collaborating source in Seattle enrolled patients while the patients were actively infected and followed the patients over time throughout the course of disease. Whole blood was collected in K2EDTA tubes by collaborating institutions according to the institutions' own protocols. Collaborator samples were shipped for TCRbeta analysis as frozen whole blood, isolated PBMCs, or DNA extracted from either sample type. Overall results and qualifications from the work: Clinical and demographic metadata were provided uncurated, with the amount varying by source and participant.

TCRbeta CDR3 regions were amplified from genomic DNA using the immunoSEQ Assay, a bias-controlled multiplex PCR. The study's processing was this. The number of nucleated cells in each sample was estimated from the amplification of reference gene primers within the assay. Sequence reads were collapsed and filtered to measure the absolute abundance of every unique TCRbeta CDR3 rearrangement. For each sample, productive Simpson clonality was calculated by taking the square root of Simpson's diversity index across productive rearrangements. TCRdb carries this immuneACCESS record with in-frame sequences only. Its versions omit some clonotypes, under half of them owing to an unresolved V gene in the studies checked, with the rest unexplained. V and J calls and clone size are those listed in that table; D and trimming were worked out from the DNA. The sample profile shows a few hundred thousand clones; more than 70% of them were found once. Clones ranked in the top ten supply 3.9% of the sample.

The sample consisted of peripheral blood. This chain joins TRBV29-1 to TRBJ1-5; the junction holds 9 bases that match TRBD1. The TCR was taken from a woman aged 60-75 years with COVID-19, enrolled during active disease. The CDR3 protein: CSVGRTGENQPQHF. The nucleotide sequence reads TGCAGCGTTGGAAGGACAGGGGAAAATCAGCCCCAGCATTTT.